The rows below give T cell receptor beta chains drawn from one sample of a study of blood T cell repertoires in COVID-19. Assay: immunoSEQ multiplex PCR; the TCRdb copy retains only in-frame clones and omits some. The sample records 250,000 to 350,000 clones, around 87% being singletons. Sequenced sample: peripheral blood. The source of these receptors is a woman aged 50 to 60 who had recovered from COVID-19. The CDR3 runs from the conserved cysteine through the conserved F or W. Not all rows give a size; the values are once, few, many and, for expanded clones, a class.

J gene	V gene	clone size	CDR3 protein
TRBJ2-5	TRBV12-3/TRBV12-4	NA	CASSLRGSETQYF
TRBJ2-5	TRBV29-1	NA	CSARPRGQETQYF
TRBJ2-7	TRBV27	once	CASSPRTGWNEQYF
TRBJ2-5	TRBV6-5	NA	CASTPSRETQYF
TRBJ1-1	TRBV5-1	NA	CASSAKDRGPLNTEAFF
TRBJ1-2	TRBV28	NA	CASSLRIKPGQGTFYGYTF
TRBJ1-3	TRBV9	NA	CASSPRTGGSGNTIYF
TRBJ1-5	TRBV2	NA	CASSEGWIIGVKQPQHF
TRBJ1-1	TRBV19	NA	CASRARGQGNTEAFF
TRBJ2-1	TRBV6-5	once	CASSFVTSGASNEQFF
TRBJ2-1	TRBV2	many	CASSGIAGDSASEFF
TRBJ2-1	TRBV6-5	once	CASSYSHDYYNEQFF
TRBJ2-7	TRBV7-9	NA	CASSFQAGGLRYEQYF
TRBJ1-5	TRBV6-2/TRBV6-3	once	CASSYSGRGSNQPQHF
TRBJ2-2	TRBV7-3	NA	CASSSPRGANTGELFF
TRBJ1-1	TRBV7-9	NA	CASSPGLQAFF
TRBJ2-1	TRBV28	NA	CASIPSGTGANEQFF
TRBJ1-2	TRBV6-5	NA	CASSYSGRREGYTF
TRBJ1-5	TRBV12-3/TRBV12-4	once	CASTPRVDQPQHF
TRBJ1-5	TRBV27	few	CASSLHLPTGGRGNQPQHF
TRBJ1-5	TRBV10-3	NA	CAISARSNQPQHF
TRBJ1-1	TRBV7-3	NA	CASSLRGLNTEAFF
TRBJ1-2	TRBV29-1	NA	CSVKKGGAPTYGYTF
TRBJ2-3	TRBV4-1	NA	CASSQETSGTDTQYF
TRBJ2-3	TRBV2	NA	CASSGNSGGPWGTDTQYF
TRBJ2-1	TRBV7-2	NA	CASSFPGMNNEQFF
TRBJ2-5	TRBV7-9	NA	CASSLVGISGNQDETQYF
TRBJ2-7	TRBV29-1	NA	CSVEFEGRSYEQYF